The present TCR beta chain was sequenced within a study of blood T cell repertoires in COVID-19. Study processing details: By means of reference gene primer amplification, nucleated cell counts were estimated. Assay used: immunoSEQ multiplex PCR; TCRdb lists only in-frame clones, some missing. The V and J calls and clone size are taken from that table; D and trimming were inferred from the DNA. This repertoire shows 100,000 to 150,000 clones, approximately 89% found once; its top ten account for about an eighth. Trimming removed 6 bases at V and 0 bases at J, with 6 bases between. Germline V gene data show CDR1 as MNHEY and CDR2 as SMNVEV (reference sequence). The CDR3 is made up of 14 amino acids.

The chain carries TRBV27 and TRBJ2-6, with D perhaps matching TRBD2 (5 bases). The sequenced sample consisted of peripheral blood. The TCR was taken from a woman aged 70-85 years with COVID-19, enrolled during active disease. The CDR3 nucleotides are TGTGCCAGCAGGAGGGACTCTGGGGCCAACGTCCTGACTTTC. The encoded protein is CASRRDSGANVLTF.